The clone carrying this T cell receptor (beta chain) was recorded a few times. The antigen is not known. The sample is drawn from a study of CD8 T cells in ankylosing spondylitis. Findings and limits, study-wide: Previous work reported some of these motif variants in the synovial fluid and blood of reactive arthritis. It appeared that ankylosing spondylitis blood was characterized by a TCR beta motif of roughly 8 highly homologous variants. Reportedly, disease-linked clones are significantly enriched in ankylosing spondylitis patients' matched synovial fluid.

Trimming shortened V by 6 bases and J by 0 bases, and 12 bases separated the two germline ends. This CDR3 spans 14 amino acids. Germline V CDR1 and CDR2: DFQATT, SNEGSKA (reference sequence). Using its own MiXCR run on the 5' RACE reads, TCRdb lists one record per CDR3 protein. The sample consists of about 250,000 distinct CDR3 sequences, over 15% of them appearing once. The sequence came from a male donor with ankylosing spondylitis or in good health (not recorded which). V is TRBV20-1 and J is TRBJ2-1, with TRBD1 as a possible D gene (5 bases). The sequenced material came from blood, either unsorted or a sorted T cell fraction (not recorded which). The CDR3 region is CSADSPSSYNEQFF. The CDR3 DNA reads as TGCAGTGCCGACAGTCCGAGCTCCTACAATGAGCAGTTCTTC.